The rows below give T cell receptor beta chains drawn from one sample of a study of beta chain features in type 1 diabetes. Clones were read by immunoSEQ multiplex PCR, and TCRdb kept only the in-frame ones, dropping some. The data hold about 740,000 clones, with about an eighth observed a single time. Material: naive CD4+ T cells from blood. The receptors stem from a man between 18 and 29 years old with type 1 diabetes. Each CDR3 is given with its conserved first and last residue. D genes are given only for firm matches. Size values are once, few and many counts, or a class for expanded clones, and some rows have none.

d_gene: -
v_gene: TRBV4-1
j_gene: TRBJ1-6
abundance: few
len: 13
CDR3aa: CASSQVNFPPLHF
CDR3nt: TGCGCCAGCAGCCAAGTGAACTTCCCACCCCTCCACTTT

d_gene: -
v_gene: TRBV7-3
j_gene: TRBJ2-3
abundance: -
len: 12
CDR3aa: CASSSETDTQYF
CDR3nt: TGTGCCAGCAGCTCTGAGACAGATACGCAGTATTTT

d_gene: TRBD2
v_gene: TRBV29-1
j_gene: TRBJ2-3
abundance: few
len: 16
CDR3aa: CSVEDPAGGRRDTQYF
CDR3nt: TGCAGCGTTGAAGATCCAGCGGGGGGGCGTCGAGATACGCAGTATTTT

d_gene: -
v_gene: TRBV23-1
j_gene: TRBJ1-4
abundance: -
len: 16
CDR3aa: CASSPRSLQLMKNCFF
CDR3nt: -

d_gene: -
v_gene: TRBV2
j_gene: TRBJ2-1
abundance: -
len: 13
CDR3aa: CASSYIEGNEQFF
CDR3nt: TGTGCCAGCAGTTATATAGAGGGCAATGAGCAGTTCTTC

d_gene: -
v_gene: TRBV30
j_gene: TRBJ1-1
abundance: few
len: 11
CDR3aa: CAWWGDTEAFF
CDR3nt: TGTGCCTGGTGGGGGGACACTGAAGCTTTCTTT

d_gene: -
v_gene: TRBV5-1
j_gene: TRBJ2-7
abundance: -
len: 13
CDR3aa: CASSFQRLEEQYF
CDR3nt: TGCGCCAGCAGTTTTCAAAGGCTAGAAGAGCAGTACTTC

d_gene: TRBD1
v_gene: TRBV5-1
j_gene: TRBJ2-7
abundance: few
len: 14
CDR3aa: CASTSPGQAYEQYF
CDR3nt: TGCGCCAGCACGTCTCCGGGACAGGCCTACGAGCAGTACTTC

d_gene: -
v_gene: TRBV2
j_gene: TRBJ1-6
abundance: -
len: 10
CDR3aa: CASMGSPLHF
CDR3nt: TGTGCCAGCATGGGTTCACCCCTCCACTTT

d_gene: -
v_gene: TRBV10-3
j_gene: TRBJ2-3
abundance: few
len: 15
CDR3aa: CAISGRQGGTDTQYF
CDR3nt: TGTGCCATCAGTGGCCGACAGGGAGGAACAGATACGCAGTATTTT

d_gene: -
v_gene: TRBV14
j_gene: TRBJ2-5
abundance: -
len: 12
CDR3aa: CASSLIGETQYF
CDR3nt: TGTGCCAGCAGCCTCATCGGGGAGACCCAGTACTTC

d_gene: -
v_gene: TRBV30
j_gene: TRBJ1-2
abundance: few
len: 10
CDR3aa: CALGTGGYTF
CDR3nt: TGTGCCCTGGGGACGGGGGGCTACACCTTC

d_gene: -
v_gene: TRBV18
j_gene: TRBJ1-1
abundance: few
len: 13
CDR3aa: CASSPGGETEAFF
CDR3nt: TGTGCCAGCTCACCAGGGGGTGAGACTGAAGCTTTCTTT

d_gene: TRBD1
v_gene: TRBV29-1
j_gene: TRBJ1-2
abundance: -
len: 15
CDR3aa: CSVAPRLTQGNGYTF
CDR3nt: TGCAGCGTTGCCCCCCGCCTGACACAGGGGAATGGCTACACCTTC